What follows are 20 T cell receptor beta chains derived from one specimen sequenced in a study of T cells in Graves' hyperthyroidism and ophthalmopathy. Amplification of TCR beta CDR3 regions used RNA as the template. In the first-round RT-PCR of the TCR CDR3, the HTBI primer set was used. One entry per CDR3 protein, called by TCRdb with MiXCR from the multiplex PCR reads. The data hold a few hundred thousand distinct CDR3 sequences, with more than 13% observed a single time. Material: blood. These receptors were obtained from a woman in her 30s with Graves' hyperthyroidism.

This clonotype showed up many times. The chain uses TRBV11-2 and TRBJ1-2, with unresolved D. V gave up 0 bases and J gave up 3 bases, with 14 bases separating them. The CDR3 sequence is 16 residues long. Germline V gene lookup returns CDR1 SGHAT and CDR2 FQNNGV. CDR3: CASSLDLRVLDYGYTF. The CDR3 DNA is TGTGCCAGCAGCTTAGATCTGAGGGTCCTCGACTATGGCTACACCTTC.

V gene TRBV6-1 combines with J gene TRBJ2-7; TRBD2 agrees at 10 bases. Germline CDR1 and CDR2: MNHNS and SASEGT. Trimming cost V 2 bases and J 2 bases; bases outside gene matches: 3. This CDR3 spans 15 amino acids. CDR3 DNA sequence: TGTGCCAGCAGTGAAAGGACTAGCGGAGCCTACGAGCAGTACTTC. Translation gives CASSERTSGAYEQYF.

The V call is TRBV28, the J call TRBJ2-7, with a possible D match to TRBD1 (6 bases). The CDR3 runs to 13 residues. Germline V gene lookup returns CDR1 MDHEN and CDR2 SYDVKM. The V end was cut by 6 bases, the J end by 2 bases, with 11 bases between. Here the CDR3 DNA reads TGTGCCAGCAGAGGGGACAAAACCTACGAGCAGTACTTC. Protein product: CASRGDKTYEQYF.

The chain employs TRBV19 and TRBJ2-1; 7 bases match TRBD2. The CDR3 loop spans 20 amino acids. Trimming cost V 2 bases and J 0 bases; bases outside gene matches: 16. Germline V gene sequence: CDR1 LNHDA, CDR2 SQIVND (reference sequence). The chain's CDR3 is CASSISTRRTWTSSYNEQFF. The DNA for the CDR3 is TGTGCCAGTAGTATATCCACCCGACGAACATGGACTAGCTCCTACAATGAGCAGTTCTTC. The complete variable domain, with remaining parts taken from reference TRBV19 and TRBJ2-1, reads DGGITQSPKYLFRKEGQNVTLSCEQNLNHDAMYWYRQDPGQGLRLIYYSQIVNDFQKGDIAEGYSVSREKKESFPLTVTSAQKNPTAFYLCASSISTRRTWTSSYNEQFFGPGTRLTVL.

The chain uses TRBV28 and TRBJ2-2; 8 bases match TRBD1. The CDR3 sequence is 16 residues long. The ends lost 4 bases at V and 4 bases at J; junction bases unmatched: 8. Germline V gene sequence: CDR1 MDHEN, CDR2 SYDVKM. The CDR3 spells CASSSTGQGGTGELFF. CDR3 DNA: TGTGCCAGCAGTTCGACCGGACAGGGTGGCACCGGGGAGCTGTTTTTT.

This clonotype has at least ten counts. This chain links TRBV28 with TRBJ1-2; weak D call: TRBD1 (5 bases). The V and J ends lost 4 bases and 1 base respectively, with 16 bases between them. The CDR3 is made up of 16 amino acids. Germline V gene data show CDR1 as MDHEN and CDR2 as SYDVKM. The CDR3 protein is CASSYGGEGINYGYTF. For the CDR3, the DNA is TGTGCCAGCAGTTATGGCGGGGAGGGGATTAACTATGGCTACACCTTC.

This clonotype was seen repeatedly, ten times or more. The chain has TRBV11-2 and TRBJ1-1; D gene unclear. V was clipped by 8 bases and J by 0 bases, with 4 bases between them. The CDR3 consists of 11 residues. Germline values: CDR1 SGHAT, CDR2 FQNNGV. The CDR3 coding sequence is TGTGCCAGCGCCCTGAACACTGAAGCTTTCTTT. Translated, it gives CASALNTEAFF.

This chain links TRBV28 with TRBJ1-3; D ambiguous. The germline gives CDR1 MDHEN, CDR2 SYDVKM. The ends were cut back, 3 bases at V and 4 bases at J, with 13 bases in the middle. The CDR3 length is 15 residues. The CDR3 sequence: CASSFIRTVGNTIYF. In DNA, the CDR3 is TGTGCCAGCAGTTTTATCCGGACCGTAGGAAACACCATATATTTT.

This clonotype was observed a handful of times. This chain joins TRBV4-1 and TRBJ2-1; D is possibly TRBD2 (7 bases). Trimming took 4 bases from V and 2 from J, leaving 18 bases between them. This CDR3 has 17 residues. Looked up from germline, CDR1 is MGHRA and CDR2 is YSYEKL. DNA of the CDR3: TGCGCCAGCAGCCTTTTTGAGGGGGGGGGGACCTACAATGAGCAGTTCTTC. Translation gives CASSLFEGGGTYNEQFF.

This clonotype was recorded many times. CDR3 sequence (DNA): TGTGCCAGCAGTGAATACAGGGGTGAAACAGATACGCAGTATTTT. The encoded protein is CASSEYRGETDTQYF. This sequence joins TRBV2 and TRBJ2-3; 7 bases are shared with TRBD1. Germline-derived CDR1 and CDR2 are SNHLY and FYNNEI. The CDR3 spans 15 residues. Unmatched junction bases numbered 5, after V lost 2 bases and J lost 3 bases.

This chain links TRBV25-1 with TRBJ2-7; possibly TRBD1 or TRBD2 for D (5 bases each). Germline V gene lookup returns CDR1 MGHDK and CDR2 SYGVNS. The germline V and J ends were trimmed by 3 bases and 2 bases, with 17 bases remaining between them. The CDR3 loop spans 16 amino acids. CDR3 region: CASSDNLGEFTYEQYF. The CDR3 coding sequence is TGTGCCAGCAGTGATAATTTGGGGGAGTTTACCTACGAGCAGTACTTC.

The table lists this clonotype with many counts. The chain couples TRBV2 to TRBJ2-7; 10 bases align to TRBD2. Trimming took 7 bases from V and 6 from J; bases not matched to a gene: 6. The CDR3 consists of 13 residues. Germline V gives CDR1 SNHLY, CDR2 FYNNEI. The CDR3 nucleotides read TGTGCCAGCACTCCTAGCGGGAGTGTCGAGCAGTACTTC. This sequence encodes CASTPSGSVEQYF.

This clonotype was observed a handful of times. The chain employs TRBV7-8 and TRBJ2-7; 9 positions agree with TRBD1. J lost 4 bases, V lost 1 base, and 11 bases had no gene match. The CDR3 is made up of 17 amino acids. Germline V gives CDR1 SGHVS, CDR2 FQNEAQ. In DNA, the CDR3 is TGTGCCAGCAGCTTAGTCGCCGCCGGGACAGGGCCATACGAGCAGTACTTC. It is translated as CASSLVAAGTGPYEQYF.

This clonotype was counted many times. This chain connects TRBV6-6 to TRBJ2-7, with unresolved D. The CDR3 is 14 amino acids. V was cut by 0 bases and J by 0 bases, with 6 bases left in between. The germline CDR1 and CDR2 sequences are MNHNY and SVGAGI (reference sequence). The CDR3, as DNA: TGTGCCAGCAGTTACTCGCGGAGCTCCTACGAGCAGTACTTC. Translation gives CASSYSRSSYEQYF.

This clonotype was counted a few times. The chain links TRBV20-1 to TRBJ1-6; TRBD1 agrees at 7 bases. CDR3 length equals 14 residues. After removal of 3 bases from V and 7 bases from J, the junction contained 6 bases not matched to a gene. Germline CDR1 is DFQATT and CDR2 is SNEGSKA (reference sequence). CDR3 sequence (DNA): TGCAGTGCTAGGCCAGACAGGGACAATTCACCCCTCCACTTT. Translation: CSARPDRDNSPLHF.

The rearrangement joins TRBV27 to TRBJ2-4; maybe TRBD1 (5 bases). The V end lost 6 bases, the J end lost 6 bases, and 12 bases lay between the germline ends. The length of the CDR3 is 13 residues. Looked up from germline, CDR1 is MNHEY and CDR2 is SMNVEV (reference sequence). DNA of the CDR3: TGTGCCAGCAGAGGCACCGACAGAAACATTCAGTACTTC. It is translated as CASRGTDRNIQYF.

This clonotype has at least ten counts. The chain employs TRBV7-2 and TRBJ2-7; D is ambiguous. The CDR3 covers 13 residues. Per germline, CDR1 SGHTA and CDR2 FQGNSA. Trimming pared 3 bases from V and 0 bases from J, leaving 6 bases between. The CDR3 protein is CASSLGISYEQYF. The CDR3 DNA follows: TGTGCCAGCAGCTTGGGAATCTCCTACGAGCAGTACTTC.

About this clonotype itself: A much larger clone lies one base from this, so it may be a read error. The DNA of the CDR3 is TGCGCCAGCAGTTGGGGACTAGCGGTTCTGGGCTCCTACAATGAGCAGTTCTTC. Its protein product is CASSWGLAVLGSYNEQFF. This chain links TRBV5-1 with TRBJ2-1, with TRBD2 identical over 11 bases. V shed 5 bases, J shed 0 bases, and the junction held 10 bases outside the gene matches. The germline gives CDR1 SGHRS, CDR2 YFSETQ. This CDR3 spans 18 amino acids.

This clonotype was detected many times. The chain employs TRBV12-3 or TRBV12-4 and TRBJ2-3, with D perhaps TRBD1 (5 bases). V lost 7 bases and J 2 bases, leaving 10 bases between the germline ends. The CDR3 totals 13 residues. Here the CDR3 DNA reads TGTGCCAGCAACCGACAGATCACAGATACGCAGTATTTT. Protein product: CASNRQITDTQYF.

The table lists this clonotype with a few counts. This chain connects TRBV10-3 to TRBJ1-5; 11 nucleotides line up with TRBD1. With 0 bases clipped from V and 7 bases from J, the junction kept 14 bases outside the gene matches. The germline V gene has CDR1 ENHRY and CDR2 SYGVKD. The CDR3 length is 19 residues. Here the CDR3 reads CAISESVSYRDRGDQPQHF. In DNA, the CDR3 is TGTGCCATCAGTGAGTCGGTCTCATACCGGGACAGGGGGGACCAGCCCCAGCATTTT.